The text below deals with one T cell receptor beta chain. These data are taken from a study of immune cell composition in non-small cell lung cancer. Normal lung was sampled as far from the tumour as possible, at least 3 cm. Clones were read by immunoSEQ multiplex PCR, and TCRdb kept only the in-frame ones, dropping some. The sample has around 6,600 clones; more than 70% are singletons. With 2 bases removed from V and 2 bases from J, the gap between germline ends came to 5 bases. Germline CDR1 and CDR2: SGHAT and FQNNGV. The CDR3 is 13 residues long. The chain is built from TRBV11-2 and TRBJ2-3, with D unresolved. The origin of this receptor is a human donor with non-small cell lung cancer. Material for sequencing was non-adjacent lung tissue. For the CDR3, the DNA is TGTGCCAGCAGCTTACAGTTCACAGATACGCAGTATTTT. Translated, it gives CASSLQFTDTQYF.